This TCR beta chain was observed in a study of CD4 and CD8 cells across lung adenocarcinoma regions. In TCRdb, the PCR reads were re-called with MiXCR into one record per CDR3 protein. The sample consists of 15,000 to 20,000 distinct CDR3 sequences, 50% of them appearing once. CDR3 length: 14 residues. Looked up from germline, CDR1 is MNHEY and CDR2 is SVGAGI. Trimming shortened V by 3 bases and J by 10 bases, and 13 bases separated the two germline ends. This clonotype is medium-sized within its sample. This TCR derives from a male donor with lung adenocarcinoma. The CD4 and CD8 labels of this study may be unreliable. Sequencing was done on a sample of CD8+ T cells from the margin of a lung tumor. The chain recombines TRBV6-5 with TRBJ1-6, with a weak D call TRBD1 (6 bases). CDR3: CASSYLQGSSPLHF. CDR3 in DNA: TGTGCCAGCAGTTATCTACAGGGTTCGTCACCCCTCCACTTT.